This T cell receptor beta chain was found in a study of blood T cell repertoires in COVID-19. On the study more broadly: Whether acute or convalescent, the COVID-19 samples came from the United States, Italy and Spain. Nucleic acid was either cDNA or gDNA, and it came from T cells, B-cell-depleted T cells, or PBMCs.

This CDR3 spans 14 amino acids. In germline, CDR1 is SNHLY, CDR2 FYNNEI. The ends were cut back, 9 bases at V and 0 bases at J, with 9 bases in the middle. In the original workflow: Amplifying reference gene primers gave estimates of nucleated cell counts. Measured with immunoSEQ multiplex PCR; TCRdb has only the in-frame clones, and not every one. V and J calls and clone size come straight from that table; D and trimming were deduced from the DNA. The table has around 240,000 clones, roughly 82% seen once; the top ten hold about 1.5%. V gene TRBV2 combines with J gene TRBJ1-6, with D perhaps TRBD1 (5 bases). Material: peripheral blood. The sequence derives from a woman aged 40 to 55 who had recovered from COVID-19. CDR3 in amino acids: CARGGSSYNSPLHF. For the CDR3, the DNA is TGTGCCAGGGGGGGTAGCTCCTATAATTCACCCCTCCACTTT.